This T cell receptor (beta chain) was identified in a study of control samples from healthy donors and cancer patients. Assay used: immunoSEQ multiplex PCR; TCRdb lists only in-frame clones, some missing. This sample has 60,000 to 85,000 clones; 85% to 95% occur once, and the top ten carry 5.8%. This CDR3 contains 11 residues. V lost 7 bases, J lost 5 bases, and 3 bases stayed unmatched. CDR1 DFQATT and CDR2 SNEGSKA come from the germline V gene (reference sequence). Specimen: blood. The receptor's source is an older woman in good health. This chain links TRBV20-1 with TRBJ2-5; 8 bases line up with TRBD2. This chain's CDR3 is CSGREEETQYF. The CDR3 DNA is TGCAGTGGGCGGGAGGAGGAGACCCAGTACTTC.